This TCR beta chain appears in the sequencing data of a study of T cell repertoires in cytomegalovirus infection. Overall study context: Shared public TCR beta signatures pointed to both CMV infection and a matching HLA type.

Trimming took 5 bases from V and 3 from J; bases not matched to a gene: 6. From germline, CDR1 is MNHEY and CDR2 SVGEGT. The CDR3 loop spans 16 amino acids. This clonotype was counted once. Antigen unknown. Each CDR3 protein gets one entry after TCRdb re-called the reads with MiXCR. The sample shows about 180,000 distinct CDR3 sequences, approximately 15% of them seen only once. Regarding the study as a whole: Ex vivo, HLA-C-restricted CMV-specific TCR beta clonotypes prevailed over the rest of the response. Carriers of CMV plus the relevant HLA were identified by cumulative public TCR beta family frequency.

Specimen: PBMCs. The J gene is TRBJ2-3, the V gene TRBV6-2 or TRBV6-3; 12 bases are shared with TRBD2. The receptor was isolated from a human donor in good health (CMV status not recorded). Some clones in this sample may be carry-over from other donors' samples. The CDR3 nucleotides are TGTGCCAGCAGTACCCGTACTAGCGGGGGGACAGATACGCAGTATTTT. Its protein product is CASSTRTSGGTDTQYF.